What follows is one T cell receptor (beta chain) and its context. The antigen is undetermined. This entry comes from a study of T cell responses to AZD1222 COVID-19 vaccine. Across the study: Combined were second doses at about 4 or about 12 weeks.

The CDR3 spans 16 residues. Losses at the gene ends were 2 bases for V and 1 base for J; bases not matched to a gene: 5. The V gene's germline CDR1 is MNHNY and CDR2 SVGAGI (reference sequence). Using immunoSEQ multiplex PCR, the repertoire was profiled, and TCRdb retains in-frame clones only, with some absent. The sample yields 100,000 or so clones, more than 85% seen once. Study-wide results and limits: Reports indicate that nearly half of spike-specific TCRs are directed at unmutated variant regions. Vaccine-associated CD4 TCRs spanned spike, dominant at 160-218 and 743-854. No day 14 peak samples; only post-peak repertoires were characterized.

This rearrangement joins TRBV6-6 to TRBJ1-5, with 7 bases that match TRBD1. The sequence came from an adult in good health. Material: peripheral blood, obtained on day 0 of AZD1222 vaccination. CDR3 coding DNA: TGTGCCAGCAGTTACCGAGGGACAGAGAGCAATCAGCCCCAGCATTTT. Residues: CASSYRGTESNQPQHF.